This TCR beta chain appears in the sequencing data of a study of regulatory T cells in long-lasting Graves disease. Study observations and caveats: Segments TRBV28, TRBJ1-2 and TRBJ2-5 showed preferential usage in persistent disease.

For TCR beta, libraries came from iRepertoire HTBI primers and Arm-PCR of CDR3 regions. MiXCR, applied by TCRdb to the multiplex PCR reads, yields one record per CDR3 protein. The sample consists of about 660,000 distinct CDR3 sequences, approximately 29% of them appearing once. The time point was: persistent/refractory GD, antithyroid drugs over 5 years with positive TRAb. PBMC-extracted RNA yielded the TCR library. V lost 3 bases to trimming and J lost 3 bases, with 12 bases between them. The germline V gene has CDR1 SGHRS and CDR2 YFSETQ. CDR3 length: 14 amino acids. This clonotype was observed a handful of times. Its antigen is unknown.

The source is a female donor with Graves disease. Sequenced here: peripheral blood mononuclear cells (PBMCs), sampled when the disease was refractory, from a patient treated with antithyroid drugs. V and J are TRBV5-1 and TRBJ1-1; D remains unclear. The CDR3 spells CASSYEGMDTEAFF. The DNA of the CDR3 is TGCGCCAGCAGCTATGAGGGTATGGACACTGAAGCTTTCTTT.